Listed below are T cell receptor beta chains from one sample, sequenced in a study of T cell changes during pregnancy in multiple sclerosis. Produced via immunoSEQ multiplex PCR; TCRdb's table is partial and in-frame only. The repertoire holds tens of thousands of clones, with around 94% as singletons. The starting material was peripheral blood, obtained in the third trimester of pregnancy. These receptor sequences come from a female donor with multiple sclerosis, enrolled in a pregnancy study. Both conserved end residues are part of each CDR3. The D gene is left open where the match is weak.

d_call	j_call	v_call	cdr3_aa	cdr3_nt
.	TRBJ1-5	TRBV4-2	CASSPDLWGGNQPQHF	TGTGCCAGCAGCCCCGACCTGTGGGGGGGCAATCAGCCCCAGCATTTT
.	TRBJ2-7	TRBV11-2	CASSPLTTYEQYF	TGTGCCAGCAGCCCCCTAACGACCTACGAGCAGTACTTC
.	TRBJ2-7	TRBV28	CASSSTRQHSYEQYF	TGTGCCAGCAGCTCAACTCGACAGCACTCCTACGAGCAGTACTTC
.	TRBJ1-4	TRBV7-9	CASSTGPSTNEKLFF	TGTGCCAGCAGCACAGGCCCCTCAACTAATGAAAAACTGTTTTTT
.	TRBJ2-7	TRBV6-5	CASSPRRLRPDEQYF	TGTGCCAGCAGCCCACGCAGACTCCGTCCTGACGAGCAGTACTTC
TRBD2	TRBJ2-3	TRBV30	CALETSGSTDTQYF	TGTGCCCTCGAGACTAGCGGGAGCACAGATACGCAGTATTTT
TRBD1	TRBJ1-2	TRBV4-1	CASSQDREGFNRGWYGYTF	TGCGCCAGCAGCCAAGATCGGGAGGGGTTTAACAGGGGTTGGTATGGCTACACCTTC
.	TRBJ1-5	TRBV5-1	CASSLTENQPQHF	TGCGCCAGCAGCTTAACAGAGAATCAGCCCCAGCATTTT
.	TRBJ1-2	TRBV27	CASSLNPAGGYTF	TGTGCCAGCAGTTTAAACCCCGCAGGCGGCTACACCTTC
TRBD1	TRBJ2-1	TRBV2	CASSPTQTGGLSSYNEQFF	TGTGCCAGCAGCCCTACACAGACAGGGGGTTTGAGCTCCTACAATGAGCAGTTCTTC
.	TRBJ2-3	TRBV18	CASSPNRADTQYF	TGTGCCAGCTCGCCCAACAGGGCAGATACGCAGTATTTT
TRBD1	TRBJ1-2	TRBV6-1	CASSATGTGAFNYGYTF	TGTGCCAGCAGTGCTACCGGGACAGGGGCTTTTAACTATGGCTACACCTTC
TRBD1	TRBJ2-7	TRBV27	CASTVQGAGEQYF	TGTGCCAGCACCGTACAGGGGGCTGGCGAGCAGTACTTC